One and the same sample provided the 25 T cell receptor beta chains below, sequenced in a study of cytomegalovirus exposure and HLA in healthy donors. The PCR made use of 60 Vbeta and 13 Jbeta primers. The protocol was immunoSEQ multiplex PCR, while the TCRdb copy is restricted to in-frame clones and leaves out a portion. This table holds 150,000 to 200,000 clones, 70% to 90% found once. Specimen: PBMCs. The receptors were gathered from a woman aged 18 to 35 in good health and CMV-seropositive.

The chain links TRBV27 to TRBJ1-5; no clear D. V was pared by 6 bases and J by 7 bases, with 16 bases between. CDR3 size: 14 residues. Germline V gene data show CDR1 as MNHEY and CDR2 as SMNVEV (reference sequence). CDR3 sequence (DNA): TGTGCCAGCAGCCTAACCGCGGGTACCCAGCCCCAGCATTTT. It is translated as CASSLTAGTQPQHF.

The chain links TRBV18 to TRBJ2-7, with 8 bases lining up with TRBD1. Germline V gene sequence: CDR1 KGHSH, CDR2 LQKENI. The CDR3 totals 13 residues. V was pared by 6 bases and J by 3 bases, with 4 bases of the junction left unmatched. The CDR3 DNA sequence: TGTGCCAGCTCCCGGACAGGGAACTACGAGCAGTACTTC. This translates into CASSRTGNYEQYF.

CDR3: CASSLGFERARTDTQYF. CDR3 DNA: TGCGCCAGCAGCTTGGGTTTCGAGCGGGCCCGCACAGATACGCAGTATTTT. The chain couples TRBV5-1 to TRBJ2-3, with D perhaps matching TRBD2 (6 bases). V was clipped by 0 bases and J by 1 base, with 15 bases between them. The CDR3 has 17 residues. Germline CDR1 reads SGHRS; CDR2 reads YFSETQ.

The chain couples TRBV5-6 to TRBJ1-3; D not resolved. Trimming left V 3 bases short and J 11 bases short, with 18 bases between. This CDR3 region has 14 residues. CDR1 is SGHDT and CDR2 is YYEEEE in the germline V gene. The CDR3 spells CASSSVTNSPAIYF. The CDR3 nucleotides are TGTGCCAGCAGCTCTGTGACCAACAGCCCTGCCATATATTTT. The full variable domain, its missing parts supplied by reference TRBV5-6 and TRBJ1-3, is DAGVTQSPTHLIKTRGQQVTLRCSPKSGHDTVSWYQQALGQGPQFIFQYYEEEERQRGNFPDRFSGHQFPNYSSELNVNALLLGDSALYLCASSSVTNSPAIYFGEGSWLTVV.

The chain combines TRBV19 with TRBJ2-1; TRBD1 might be the D (5 bases). Per the germline V gene, CDR1 is LNHDA and CDR2 is SQIVND (reference sequence). The V and J ends lost 7 bases and 0 bases respectively, with 13 bases between them. The CDR3 consists of 15 residues. For the CDR3, the DNA is TGTGCCAGTACCAAAAGGGGTAGCTCCTACAATGAGCAGTTCTTC. Its translation: CASTKRGSSYNEQFF.

The CDR3 sequence is CASSQESLAGARDTQYF. DNA of the CDR3: TGCGCCAGCAGCCAAGAATCTTTGGCGGGGGCCCGGGATACGCAGTATTTT. This chain uses TRBV4-1 with TRBJ2-3; tentatively, D is TRBD2 (7 bases). The V end was cut by 0 bases, the J end by 6 bases, with 19 bases between. Germline CDR1 reads MGHRA; CDR2 reads YSYEKL. This CDR3 has 17 amino acids.

Comments on this clone: Other DNA sequences within the sample encode an identical CDR3. This chain links TRBV5-1 with TRBJ1-5; 8 nucleotides align to TRBD1. Trimming took 4 bases from V and 4 from J; bases not matched to a gene: 4. The V gene's germline CDR1 is SGHRS and CDR2 YFSETQ. The CDR3 extends over 14 amino acids. The CDR3, as DNA: TGCGCCAGCAGCCCCGGACAGGGAAATCAGCCCCAGCATTTT. Protein: CASSPGQGNQPQHF.

The count of this clone is one. V gene TRBV9 combines with J gene TRBJ1-1, with 8 bases aligning to TRBD1. The CDR3 length is 13 residues. V trimming: 0 bases; J trimming: 5 bases; junction bases outside the gene matches: 0. Germline V gene lookup returns CDR1 SGDLS and CDR2 YYNGEE. CDR3: CASSVDRGTEAFF. For the CDR3, the DNA is TGTGCCAGCAGCGTAGACAGGGGGACTGAAGCTTTCTTT.

V is TRBV27 and J is TRBJ2-1; D may be TRBD2 (7 bases). This CDR3 is built from 15 residues. Germline V gene data show CDR1 as MNHEY and CDR2 as SMNVEV (reference sequence). The V end lost 8 bases, the J end lost 0 bases, and 14 bases lay between the germline ends. The CDR3 is CASEGGKGSYNEQFF. Written as DNA, the CDR3 is TGTGCCAGCGAGGGGGGGAAGGGCTCCTACAATGAGCAGTTCTTC.

For this clone: The same CDR3 is also encoded by other DNA sequences in this sample. This chain joins TRBV6-1 and TRBJ1-5; TRBD1 is a possible D gene (6 bases). V lost 0 bases and J lost 6, with 9 bases in between. This CDR3 has 14 amino acids. Germline V gene data show CDR1 as MNHNS and CDR2 as SASEGT. The CDR3, as DNA: TGTGCCAGCAGTGAAGCCCCAGGGGTTCAGCCCCAGCATTTT. Translating it yields CASSEAPGVQPQHF.

The chain has TRBV7-2 and TRBJ2-2, with TRBD2 as a possible D gene (5 bases). The CDR3 has 17 amino acids. The germline CDR1 and CDR2 sequences are SGHTA and FQGNSA. V lost 4 bases and J lost 4, with 19 bases in between. This CDR3 is CASSSPLALPGTGELFF. The CDR3 DNA reads as TGTGCCAGCAGCTCTCCTCTAGCCCTCCCGGGCACCGGGGAGCTGTTTTTT.

The chain employs TRBV7-2 and TRBJ1-5; maybe TRBD1 (5 bases). The CDR3 extends over 16 amino acids. V lost 1 base, J lost 4 bases, and 14 bases lay in between. Germline lookup yields CDR1 SGHTA and CDR2 FQGNSA. The CDR3 sequence is CASSLVSGSANQPQHF. The CDR3 DNA reads TGTGCCAGCAGCTTAGTATCAGGGTCTGCAAATCAGCCCCAGCATTTT. The complete variable domain, with remaining parts taken from reference TRBV7-2 and TRBJ1-5, reads GAGVSQSPSNKVTEKGKDVELRCDPISGHTALYWYRQSLGQGLEFLIYFQGNSAPDKSGLPSDRFSAERTGGSVSTLTIQRTQQEDSAVYLCASSLVSGSANQPQHFGDGTRLSIL.

The V call is TRBV5-4, the J call TRBJ2-1, with D hard to call. The V end lost 0 bases, the J end lost 7 bases, and 14 bases lay between the germline ends. The CDR3 is made up of 15 amino acids. Germline V lookup: CDR1 SGHNT, CDR2 YYREEE (reference sequence). CDR3 region: CASSLVPSSRNEQFF. CDR3 coding DNA: TGTGCCAGCAGCTTGGTCCCTTCATCTAGGAATGAGCAGTTCTTC.

The chain recombines TRBV18 with TRBJ2-3; D is unclear. The CDR3 has 14 residues. Per germline, CDR1 KGHSH and CDR2 LQKENI. Trimming removed 1 base at V and 3 bases at J, with 8 bases between. The CDR3 region has the DNA TGTGCCAGCTCACCACGCATCGGGACAGATACGCAGTATTTT. Its translation: CASSPRIGTDTQYF.

The chain uses TRBV29-1 and TRBJ1-1, with a possible D match to TRBD1 (5 bases). CDR3 size: 13 residues. Looked up from germline, CDR1 is SQVTM and CDR2 is ANQGSEA. The V and J ends lost 8 bases and 4 bases respectively, with 17 bases between them. CDR3 sequence (DNA): TGCAGCCCAATTCGGGGGGATGGCACTGAAGCTTTCTTT. The encoded protein is CSPIRGDGTEAFF.

CDR3 in amino acids: CASSFGLAGNNEQFF. The CDR3 bases are TGTGCCAGCAGCTTTGGCCTAGCGGGTAACAATGAGCAGTTCTTC. The V gene is TRBV5-4, the J gene TRBJ2-1; 8 nucleotides line up with TRBD2. The V and J ends lost 2 bases and 5 bases, in that order; junction bases with no gene match: 6. This CDR3 comprises 15 residues. Germline CDR1 is SGHNT and CDR2 is YYREEE (reference sequence).

This clone has only one observation. V usage is TRBV25-1 and J usage is TRBJ1-3, with D uncertain. Germline assignment: CDR1 MGHDK and CDR2 SYGVNS. V gave up 8 bases and J gave up 2 bases, with 4 bases separating them. The CDR3 has 11 amino acids. The CDR3 spells CASHAGNTIYF. The DNA of the CDR3 is TGTGCCAGCCATGCTGGAAACACCATATATTTT.

J is TRBJ2-5 and V is TRBV27; D may be TRBD2 (5 bases). Germline CDR1 is MNHEY and CDR2 is SMNVEV (reference sequence). The CDR3 length is 14 residues. V was cut by 6 bases and J by 0 bases, with 11 bases left in between. This chain's CDR3 is CASRKGLYQETQYF. The DNA for the CDR3 is TGTGCCAGCAGGAAAGGACTGTACCAAGAGACCCAGTACTTC.

This clone was observed a few times. The chain uses TRBV5-4 and TRBJ1-2; TRBD1 matches 8 bases. The CDR3 runs 14 residues. Germline V CDR1 and CDR2: SGHNT, YYREEE (reference sequence). The V gene end was trimmed by 0 bases and the J gene end by 7 bases; junction bases not matched to a gene: 5. The CDR3 DNA follows: TGTGCCAGCAGCTTGGTCAGGGGGCAGGGTGGCTACACCTTC. Its protein is CASSLVRGQGGYTF.

This chain links TRBV5-6 with TRBJ2-7, with D perhaps TRBD1 (6 bases). The CDR3 extends over 13 amino acids. Trimming left V 2 bases short and J 3 bases short, with 9 bases between. CDR1 is SGHDT, CDR2 YYEEEE, per germline. The chain's CDR3 is CASSFSRGYEQYF. In DNA, the CDR3 is TGTGCCAGCAGCTTCAGCAGGGGCTACGAGCAGTACTTC. The full variable domain, with the rest looked up from reference TRBV5-6 and TRBJ2-7, is DAGVTQSPTHLIKTRGQQVTLRCSPKSGHDTVSWYQQALGQGPQFIFQYYEEEERQRGNFPDRFSGHQFPNYSSELNVNALLLGDSALYLCASSFSRGYEQYFGPGTRLTVT.

The chain links TRBV9 to TRBJ1-3; D ambiguous. Trimming pared 0 bases from V and 0 bases from J, leaving 7 bases between. The CDR3 loop spans 15 amino acids. The V gene's germline CDR1 is SGDLS and CDR2 YYNGEE. CDR3 DNA: TGTGCCAGCAGCGTAGTCCCAGACTCTGGAAACACCATATATTTT. It encodes CASSVVPDSGNTIYF. Supplemented by reference TRBV9 and TRBJ1-3, the full variable domain reads DSGVTQTPKHLITATGQRVTLRCSPRSGDLSVYWYQQSLDQGLQFLIQYYNGEERAKGNILERFSAQQFPDLHSELNLSSLELGDSALYFCASSVVPDSGNTIYFGEGSWLTVV.

The V and J genes are TRBV18 and TRBJ2-7; 7 bases are shared with TRBD1. Trimming removed 4 bases from V and 0 bases from J; junction bases left unmatched: 12. Germline-derived CDR1 and CDR2 are KGHSH and LQKENI. The CDR3 contains 17 residues. The CDR3 is CASSLYSGTESSYEQYV. DNA for the CDR3: TGTGCCAGCTCACTATACTCCGGGACAGAAAGCTCCTACGAGCAGTACGTC.

This rearrangement joins TRBV28 to TRBJ2-5; D is unresolved. CDR3 length: 15 amino acids. CDR1 is MDHEN, CDR2 SYDVKM, per germline. Deletions cut 4 bases from V and 1 base from J, with 13 bases between. The CDR3 here is CASSSAEATQETQYF. The CDR3 DNA reads TGTGCCAGCAGTTCCGCCGAGGCTACCCAAGAGACCCAGTACTTC.

The chain recombines TRBV6-1 with TRBJ2-7, with D maybe TRBD2 (5 bases). The V end lost 5 bases, the J end lost 3 bases, and 14 bases lay between the germline ends. The CDR3 length is 14 residues. CDR1 is MNHNS, CDR2 SASEGT, per germline. The CDR3 sequence: CASSRAADIYEQYF. CDR3 in DNA: TGTGCCAGCAGTAGAGCGGCCGACATCTACGAGCAGTACTTC.

V usage is TRBV6-5 and J usage is TRBJ2-5, with a tentative D call TRBD2 (5 bases). The V end was cut by 0 bases, the J end by 1 base, with 9 bases between. The CDR3 is 15 amino acids. The germline CDR1 and CDR2 sequences are MNHEY and SVGAGI. The CDR3 here is CASSYSKRVQETQYF. The CDR3 region has the DNA TGTGCCAGCAGTTACTCGAAGAGGGTCCAAGAGACCCAGTACTTC.